The 13 T cell receptor beta chains below were found in one sample sequenced in a study of blood T cell repertoires in COVID-19 (dated by TCRdb to the early 2020s). The protocol used for the library was the immunoSEQ multiplex PCR assay. Held by TCRdb, this immuneACCESS table contains in-frame sequences only and omits some clones. Under half of the omission traces to an unresolved V gene where checked; the cause of the rest is unknown. The sample yields roughly 110,000 clones; roughly 83% were counted once. The ten largest make up more than 4% of the sample. The sample was peripheral blood. The source of these receptors is a human donor in a cohort sampled during active COVID-19.

V and J are TRBV28 and TRBJ1-4; 7 nucleotides align to TRBD1. This CDR3 is 15 amino acids long. V lost 6 bases and J lost 0; bases outside the gene matches: 4. Germline-derived CDR1 and CDR2 are MDHEN and SYDVKM. The CDR3 region is CASRQGGATNEKLFF. The CDR3 DNA reads TGTGCCAGCAGGCAGGGGGGTGCAACTAATGAAAAACTGTTTTTT.

The V and J genes are TRBV19 and TRBJ2-2; 14 bases match TRBD2. The CDR3 length is 14 residues. The J segment lost 7 bases and the V segment lost 11 bases, leaving 6 bases of the junction unmatched. Germline CDR1 reads LNHDA; CDR2 reads SQIVND (reference sequence). The CDR3 protein is CAATSGRVVGELFF. CDR3 coding DNA: TGTGCCGCGACTAGCGGGAGGGTGGTCGGGGAGCTGTTTTTT. Drawing the rest from reference TRBV19 and TRBJ2-2, the complete variable domain is DGGITQSPKYLFRKEGQNVTLSCEQNLNHDAMYWYRQDPGQGLRLIYYSQIVNDFQKGDIAEGYSVSREKKESFPLTVTSAQKNPTAFYLCAATSGRVVGELFFGEGSRLTVL.

The chain combines TRBV7-3 with TRBJ2-2, with 9 nucleotides matching TRBD2. Germline trimming cut 5 bases from V and 7 bases from J; bases unmatched to any gene: 17. Germline V CDR1 and CDR2: SGHTA, FQGTGA. CDR3 length: 18 amino acids. The CDR3 loop reads CASSPQASGNGMFGELFF. The CDR3 DNA follows: TGTGCCAGCAGCCCACAAGCTAGCGGGAATGGGATGTTCGGGGAGCTGTTTTTT.

This chain connects TRBV28 to TRBJ2-7, with 8 bases fitting TRBD2. Germline loops: CDR1 MDHEN, CDR2 SYDVKM. J gave up 5 bases and V 2 bases, and 8 bases lay outside the gene matches. The length of the CDR3 is 15 residues. The chain's CDR3 is CASSLSAGGLNEQYF. CDR3 sequence (DNA): TGTGCCAGCAGTTTAAGTGCGGGAGGACTAAACGAGCAGTACTTC.

V is TRBV2 and J is TRBJ2-2; TRBD1 aligns across 7 bases. The CDR3 loop spans 15 amino acids. After removal of 5 bases from V and 0 bases from J, the junction contained 3 bases not matched to a gene. Germline V gene sequence: CDR1 SNHLY, CDR2 FYNNEI. CDR3 sequence (DNA): TGTGCCAGCAGTAGACAGGGACCGAACACCGGGGAGCTGTTTTTT. Its translation is CASSRQGPNTGELFF. The full variable domain, completed using reference TRBV2 and TRBJ2-2, is EPEVTQTPSHQVTQMGQEVILRCVPISNHLYFYWYRQILGQKVEFLVSFYNNEISEKSEIFDDQFSVERPDGSNFTLKIRSTKLEDSAMYFCASSRQGPNTGELFFGEGSRLTVL.

This chain joins TRBV6-5 and TRBJ2-1; a weak D match, TRBD1 (6 bases). Trimming took 7 bases from V and 6 from J, leaving 16 bases between them. The CDR3 spans 14 residues. The V gene's germline CDR1 is MNHEY and CDR2 SVGAGI. CDR3 sequence reads: CASNGQQMGNEQFF. The CDR3 bases are TGTGCCAGCAATGGACAGCAAATGGGCAATGAGCAGTTCTTC.

In this sample, this clone turned up once. The rearrangement links TRBV6-6 to TRBJ1-1; maybe TRBD1 (5 bases). V was pared by 5 bases and J by 2 bases, with 18 bases between. The CDR3 has 16 residues. Germline loops: CDR1 MNHNY, CDR2 SVGAGI (reference sequence). The DNA of the CDR3 is TGTGCCAGCAGTAATTCACCGGGGGGGGGAAACACTGAAGCTTTCTTT. Translating gives CASSNSPGGGNTEAFF.

This clone came up once. The chain has TRBV7-2 and TRBJ2-7, with 7 bases that match TRBD1. The V gene end was trimmed by 6 bases and the J gene end by 1 base; junction bases not matched to a gene: 9. Looked up from germline, CDR1 is SGHTA and CDR2 is FQGNSA. The CDR3 contains 15 residues. CDR3 sequence (DNA): TGTGCCAGCAGACCGGGACAGCCATGGTCCTACGAGCAGTACTTC. It yields the protein CASRPGQPWSYEQYF.

In DNA, the CDR3 is TGTGCCAGCAGCGTAGGGCAGGATAATTCACCCCTCCACTTT. It codes for CASSVGQDNSPLHF. The V call is TRBV9, the J call TRBJ1-6, with no clear D. The CDR3 has 14 amino acids. The V end lost 0 bases, the J end lost 5 bases, and 6 bases lay between the germline ends. Germline V gives CDR1 SGDLS, CDR2 YYNGEE.

The chain uses TRBV4-3 and TRBJ2-7; 13 bases are shared with TRBD2. The CDR3 is 15 residues long. With 4 bases clipped from V and 2 bases from J, the junction kept 2 bases outside the gene matches. CDR1 is LGHNA, CDR2 YSLEER, per germline. The CDR3 reads CASSLGLAGAYEQYF. The CDR3 DNA reads TGCGCCAGCAGCCTAGGACTAGCGGGGGCCTACGAGCAGTACTTC.

The chain couples TRBV5-5 to TRBJ1-1; TRBD1 agrees at 7 bases. This CDR3 is 14 amino acids long. Trimming removed 6 bases from V and 0 bases from J; junction bases left unmatched: 5. CDR1 is SGHKS and CDR2 is YYEKEE in the germline V gene (reference sequence). The DNA of the CDR3 is TGTGCCAGCATCGCCAGGGGGGTGAACACTGAAGCTTTCTTT. It codes for CASIARGVNTEAFF.

This chain joins TRBV2 and TRBJ2-3, with 14 bases fitting TRBD2. Germline V lookup: CDR1 SNHLY, CDR2 FYNNEI. Losses at the gene ends were 4 bases for V and 6 bases for J; bases not matched to a gene: 3. This CDR3 is built from 15 residues. CDR3 nucleotides: TGTGCCAGCAGTGCCGGGACTAGCGGGAGTGATACGCAGTATTTT. It specifies CASSAGTSGSDTQYF.

This clone showed up just once. This chain connects TRBV5-1 to TRBJ2-1, with a possible D match to TRBD2 (6 bases). This CDR3 is 15 amino acids long. V was cut by 1 base and J by 8 bases, with 16 bases left in between. Germline V lookup: CDR1 SGHRS, CDR2 YFSETQ. DNA for the CDR3: TGCGCCAGCAGCTTGAGGGTAGCGGAGCCCCATGAGCAGTTCTTC. Translated, it gives CASSLRVAEPHEQFF.